This T cell receptor beta chain was documented in a study of shared clonotypes between healthy human individuals. Whole-study results and caveats: It was the non-shared clonotypes that had lower generation probabilities than clonotypes shared by all four donors. Large sequencing depth failed to make sorted-subset sequencing complete, rarefaction showed. It was observed that 5% to 6.5% of naive CD4 clonotypes were shared across a handful of donors.

Donation came from healthy HIV-negative adults that had no recent acute infections or vaccinations. Comment on this clone: The antigen is unknown.

Sequencing was performed with immunoSEQ multiplex PCR; in TCRdb, only in-frame clones are kept and a portion is missing. Among over a million clones listed, approximately 98.5% were seen once. From germline, CDR1 is SGHTA and CDR2 FQGNSA. Trimming removed 4 bases from V and 0 bases from J, with 10 bases in between. The CDR3 has 14 residues. This TCR was sampled from a man aged 25-45 years in good health. Sequencing input: naive CD4+ T cells sorted from blood. Subset here: CD45RA+ positively selected. The V gene is TRBV7-2, the J gene TRBJ2-7; the D call may be TRBD1 or TRBD2 (5 bases each). CDR3 DNA: TGTGCCAGCAGCTCGGGACCGAGCTCCTACGAGCAGTACTTC. Residues: CASSSGPSSYEQYF.